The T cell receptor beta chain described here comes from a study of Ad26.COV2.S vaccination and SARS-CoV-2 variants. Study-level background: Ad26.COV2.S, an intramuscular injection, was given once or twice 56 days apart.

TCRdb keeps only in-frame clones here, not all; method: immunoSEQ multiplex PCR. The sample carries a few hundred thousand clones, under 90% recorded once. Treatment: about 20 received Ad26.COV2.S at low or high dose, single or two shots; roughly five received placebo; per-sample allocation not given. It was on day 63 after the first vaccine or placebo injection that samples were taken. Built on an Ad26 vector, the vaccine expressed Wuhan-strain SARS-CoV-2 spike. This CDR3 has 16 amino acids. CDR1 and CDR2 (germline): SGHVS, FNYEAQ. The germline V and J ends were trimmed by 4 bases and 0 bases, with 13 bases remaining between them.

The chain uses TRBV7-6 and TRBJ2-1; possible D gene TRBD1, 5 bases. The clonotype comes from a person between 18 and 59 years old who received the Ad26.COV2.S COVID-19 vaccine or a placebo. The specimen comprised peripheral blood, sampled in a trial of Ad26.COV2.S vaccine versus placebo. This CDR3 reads CASSSARGSSYNEQFF. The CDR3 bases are TGTGCCAGCAGCTCCGCTAGGGGTAGCTCCTACAATGAGCAGTTCTTC. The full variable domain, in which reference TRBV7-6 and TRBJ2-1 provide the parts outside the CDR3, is GAGVSQSPRYKVTKRGQDVALRCDPISGHVSLYWYRQALGQGPEFLTYFNYEAQQDKSGLPNDRFSAERPEGSISTLTIQRTEQRDSAMYRCASSSARGSSYNEQFFGPGTRLTVL.